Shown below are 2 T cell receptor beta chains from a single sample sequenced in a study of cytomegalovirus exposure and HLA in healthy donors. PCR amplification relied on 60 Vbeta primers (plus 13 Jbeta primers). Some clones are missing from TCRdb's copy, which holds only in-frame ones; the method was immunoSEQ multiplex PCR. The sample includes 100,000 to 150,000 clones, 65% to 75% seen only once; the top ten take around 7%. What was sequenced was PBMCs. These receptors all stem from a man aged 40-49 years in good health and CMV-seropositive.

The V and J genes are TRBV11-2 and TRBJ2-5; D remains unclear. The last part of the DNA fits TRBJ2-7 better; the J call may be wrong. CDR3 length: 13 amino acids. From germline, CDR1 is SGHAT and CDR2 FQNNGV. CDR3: CASTLTVPYEQYF. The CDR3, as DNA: TGTGCCAGCACCCTAACGGTTCCCTACGAGCAGTACTTC.

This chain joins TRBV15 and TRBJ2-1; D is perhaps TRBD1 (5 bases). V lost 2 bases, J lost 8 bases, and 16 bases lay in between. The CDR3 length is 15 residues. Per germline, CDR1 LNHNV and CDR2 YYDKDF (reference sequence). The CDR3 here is CATSRFRTPTDEQFF. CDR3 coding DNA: TGTGCCACCAGCAGATTCCGGACACCGACGGATGAGCAGTTCTTC.